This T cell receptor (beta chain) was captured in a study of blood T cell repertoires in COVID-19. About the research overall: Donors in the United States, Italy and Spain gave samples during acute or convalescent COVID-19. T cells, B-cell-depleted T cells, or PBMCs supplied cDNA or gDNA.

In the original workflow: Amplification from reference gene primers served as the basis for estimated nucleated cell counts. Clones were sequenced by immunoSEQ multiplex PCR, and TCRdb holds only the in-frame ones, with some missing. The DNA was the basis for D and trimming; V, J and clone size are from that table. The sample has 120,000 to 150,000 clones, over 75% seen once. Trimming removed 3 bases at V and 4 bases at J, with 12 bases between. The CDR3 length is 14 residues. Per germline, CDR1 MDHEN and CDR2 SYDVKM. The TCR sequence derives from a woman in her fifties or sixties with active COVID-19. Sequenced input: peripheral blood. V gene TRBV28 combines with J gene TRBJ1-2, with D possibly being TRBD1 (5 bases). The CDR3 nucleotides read TGTGCCAGCAGTTTGGCAGGGTCTAGCTATGGCTACACCTTC. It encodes CASSLAGSSYGYTF.